A selection of T cell receptor beta chains follows, all from one sample in a study of T-cell reconstitution after alpha-beta-depleted transplantation in children. One entry per CDR3 protein, called by TCRdb with MiXCR from the PCR reads. The table shows about 250,000 distinct CDR3 sequences, with roughly a quarter occurring only once. The sequencing used PBMCs, mostly from graft donor cells, collected 360 days after TCRalphabeta/CD19-depleted stem cell transplant. These receptors were taken from a female patient aged 2-10 years who had a stem cell transplant for congenital amegakaryocytic thrombocytopenia, so the T cells may come from the graft donor. The CDR3 runs from the conserved cysteine through the conserved F or W. Each record gives: V gene, clone size, D gene, CDR3 length, J gene, CDR3 protein, CDR3 DNA. A D gene is named only where the DNA matches it firmly. Some rows have no size entry. The others give once, few or many, or a class for an expanded clone.

V gene: TRBV7-8; clone size: few; D gene: NA; CDR3 length: 14; J gene: TRBJ2-5; CDR3 protein: CASTPAWGRETQYF; CDR3 DNA: TGTGCCAGCACCCCTGCATGGGGTAGAGAGACCCAGTACTTC
V gene: TRBV20-1; clone size: few; D gene: TRBD1; CDR3 length: 14; J gene: TRBJ2-5; CDR3 protein: CSAVLGQGRQTQYF; CDR3 DNA: TGCAGTGCAGTGCTGGGACAGGGGAGGCAGACCCAGTACTTC
V gene: TRBV28; clone size: few; D gene: NA; CDR3 length: 13; J gene: TRBJ2-7; CDR3 protein: CASSLGKPYEQYF; CDR3 DNA: TGTGCCAGCAGTTTAGGCAAGCCCTACGAGCAGTACTTC
V gene: TRBV5-1; clone size: few; D gene: NA; CDR3 length: 14; J gene: TRBJ2-7; CDR3 protein: CASSLVSVRDEQYF; CDR3 DNA: TGCGCCAGCAGCTTGGTTTCCGTTCGGGACGAGCAGTACTTC
V gene: TRBV4-2; clone size: NA; D gene: NA; CDR3 length: 14; J gene: TRBJ1-2; CDR3 protein: CASSQVSGDYGYTF; CDR3 DNA: TGTGCCAGCAGCCAAGTTTCCGGGGACTATGGCTACACCTTC
V gene: TRBV13; clone size: NA; D gene: TRBD1; CDR3 length: 17; J gene: TRBJ2-2; CDR3 protein: CASSSFRQGHFTGELFF; CDR3 DNA: TGTGCCAGCAGCAGCTTTCGACAGGGTCATTTCACCGGGGAGCTGTTTTTT
V gene: TRBV4-2; clone size: NA; D gene: TRBD1; CDR3 length: 14; J gene: TRBJ1-2; CDR3 protein: CASSQGQGSYGYTF; CDR3 DNA: TGTGCCAGCAGCCAAGGACAGGGGAGTTATGGCTACACCTTC
V gene: TRBV29-1; clone size: NA; D gene: TRBD1; CDR3 length: 16; J gene: TRBJ2-3; CDR3 protein: CSVEDDRGWGEDTQYF; CDR3 DNA: TGCAGCGTTGAAGACGACAGGGGCTGGGGAGAAGATACGCAGTATTTT
V gene: TRBV25-1; clone size: NA; D gene: TRBD2; CDR3 length: 16; J gene: TRBJ2-1; CDR3 protein: CASSESRGREYNEQFF; CDR3 DNA: TGTGCCAGCAGTGAATCTCGCGGGAGAGAGTACAATGAGCAGTTCTTC
V gene: TRBV19; clone size: few; D gene: NA; CDR3 length: 12; J gene: TRBJ2-1; CDR3 protein: CASGGTYNEQFF; CDR3 DNA: TGTGCCAGCGGGGGGACATACAATGAGCAGTTCTTC
V gene: TRBV29-1; clone size: few; D gene: TRBD1; CDR3 length: 15; J gene: TRBJ2-3; CDR3 protein: CSVVGTGLLTDTQYF; CDR3 DNA: TGCAGCGTTGTCGGGACAGGCCTTCTCACAGATACGCAGTATTTT
V gene: TRBV6-2/TRBV6-3; clone size: few; D gene: TRBD2; CDR3 length: 18; J gene: TRBJ2-1; CDR3 protein: CASTTKLGGLVSYNEQFF; CDR3 DNA: TGTGCCAGCACCACGAAACTAGGGGGACTAGTCTCCTACAATGAGCAGTTCTTC
V gene: TRBV4-2; clone size: NA; D gene: NA; CDR3 length: 14; J gene: TRBJ1-5; CDR3 protein: CASSQDRAVQPQHF; CDR3 DNA: TGTGCCAGCAGCCAAGATAGGGCCGTTCAGCCCCAGCATTTT
V gene: TRBV4-1; clone size: NA; D gene: NA; CDR3 length: 15; J gene: TRBJ2-7; CDR3 protein: CASSQTSRVAYEQYF; CDR3 DNA: TGCGCCAGCAGCCAAACGTCACGGGTTGCCTACGAGCAGTACTTC
V gene: TRBV12-3/TRBV12-4; clone size: few; D gene: TRBD2; CDR3 length: 16; J gene: TRBJ2-1; CDR3 protein: CASSLVLAGGRNEQFF; CDR3 DNA: TGTGCCAGCAGTCTCGTACTAGCGGGGGGGCGAAATGAGCAGTTCTTC
V gene: TRBV4-1; clone size: few; D gene: TRBD1; CDR3 length: 15; J gene: TRBJ1-2; CDR3 protein: CASSQDRDRIYGYTF; CDR3 DNA: TGCGCCAGCAGCCAAGATCGGGACAGGATCTATGGCTACACCTTC
V gene: TRBV7-9; clone size: NA; D gene: NA; CDR3 length: 14; J gene: TRBJ1-1; CDR3 protein: CASSSPGINTEAFF; CDR3 DNA: TGTGCCAGCAGCTCACCAGGGATAAACACTGAAGCTTTCTTT
V gene: TRBV20-1; clone size: few; D gene: TRBD2; CDR3 length: 15; J gene: TRBJ2-5; CDR3 protein: CSASDPTSGEETQYF; CDR3 DNA: TGCAGTGCTAGTGACCCGACTAGCGGGGAAGAGACCCAGTACTTC
V gene: TRBV20-1; clone size: few; D gene: TRBD1; CDR3 length: 12; J gene: TRBJ1-1; CDR3 protein: CSASAGGTEAFF; CDR3 DNA: TGCAGTGCTAGTGCAGGGGGCACTGAAGCTTTCTTT
V gene: TRBV15; clone size: few; D gene: NA; CDR3 length: 16; J gene: TRBJ2-1; CDR3 protein: CATTNSAGGNYNEQFF; CDR3 DNA: TGTGCCACCACAAACTCGGCAGGGGGGAACTACAATGAGCAGTTCTTC
V gene: TRBV10-3; clone size: few; D gene: NA; CDR3 length: 13; J gene: TRBJ2-1; CDR3 protein: CAISEPRVDEQFF; CDR3 DNA: TGTGCCATCAGTGAGCCCCGGGTGGATGAGCAGTTCTTC
V gene: TRBV28; clone size: few; D gene: NA; CDR3 length: 16; J gene: TRBJ2-5; CDR3 protein: CASSPPFGYLQETQYF; CDR3 DNA: TGTGCCAGCAGCCCCCCGTTTGGCTACCTACAAGAGACCCAGTACTTC
V gene: TRBV6-2/TRBV6-3; clone size: few; D gene: NA; CDR3 length: 11; J gene: TRBJ2-7; CDR3 protein: CASSYWDEQYF; CDR3 DNA: TGTGCCAGCAGTTACTGGGACGAGCAGTACTTC
V gene: TRBV20-1; clone size: few; D gene: TRBD2; CDR3 length: 14; J gene: TRBJ2-3; CDR3 protein: CSARGREGTDTQYF; CDR3 DNA: TGCAGTGCTAGAGGACGGGAGGGCACAGATACGCAGTATTTT
V gene: TRBV4-1; clone size: NA; D gene: NA; CDR3 length: 16; J gene: TRBJ2-1; CDR3 protein: CASSQETAGRPSEQFF; CDR3 DNA: TGCGCCAGCAGCCAAGAAACGGCGGGGAGGCCCAGTGAGCAGTTCTTC
V gene: TRBV27; clone size: NA; D gene: NA; CDR3 length: 16; J gene: TRBJ1-4; CDR3 protein: CASSQLSWGSNEKLFF; CDR3 DNA: TGTGCCAGCAGTCAACTATCGTGGGGGTCCAATGAAAAACTGTTTTTT
V gene: TRBV12-3/TRBV12-4; clone size: few; D gene: NA; CDR3 length: 12; J gene: TRBJ1-3; CDR3 protein: CASSLFRNTIYF; CDR3 DNA: TGTGCCAGCAGCCTATTTCGAAACACCATATATTTT
V gene: TRBV3-1; clone size: few; D gene: NA; CDR3 length: 16; J gene: TRBJ1-1; CDR3 protein: CASSQQGTSPNTEAFF; CDR3 DNA: TGTGCCAGCAGCCAACAAGGTACTAGCCCGAACACTGAAGCTTTCTTT
V gene: TRBV12-3/TRBV12-4; clone size: many; D gene: NA; CDR3 length: 12; J gene: TRBJ2-1; CDR3 protein: CASSIGDNEQFF; CDR3 DNA: TGTGCCAGCAGTATCGGAGACAATGAGCAGTTCTTC
V gene: TRBV6-2/TRBV6-3; clone size: few; D gene: TRBD2; CDR3 length: 15; J gene: TRBJ2-1; CDR3 protein: CASRLAGGVYNEQFF; CDR3 DNA: TGTGCCAGCAGACTAGCGGGAGGGGTATACAATGAGCAGTTCTTC
V gene: TRBV12-5; clone size: few; D gene: TRBD1; CDR3 length: 18; J gene: TRBJ1-2; CDR3 protein: CASGLVLGQGASHYGYTF; CDR3 DNA: TGTGCTAGTGGTTTGGTACTTGGACAGGGGGCATCTCACTATGGCTACACCTTC
V gene: TRBV12-3/TRBV12-4; clone size: NA; D gene: NA; CDR3 length: 13; J gene: TRBJ2-7; CDR3 protein: CASSGDLDYEQYF; CDR3 DNA: TGTGCCAGCAGCGGGGACCTGGACTACGAGCAGTACTTC
V gene: TRBV18; clone size: few; D gene: NA; CDR3 length: 14; J gene: TRBJ2-1; CDR3 protein: CASSPPNRANEQFF; CDR3 DNA: TGTGCCAGCTCACCACCCAACAGGGCCAATGAGCAGTTCTTC
V gene: TRBV6-5; clone size: few; D gene: NA; CDR3 length: 15; J gene: TRBJ2-7; CDR3 protein: CASTLPRGGSYEQYF; CDR3 DNA: TGTGCCAGCACCCTTCCCAGGGGGGGCTCCTACGAGCAGTACTTC
V gene: TRBV28; clone size: NA; D gene: NA; CDR3 length: 18; J gene: TRBJ2-7; CDR3 protein: CASSSPAAGARFAYEQYF; CDR3 DNA: TGTGCCAGCAGTTCTCCAGCGGCAGGCGCCAGGTTCGCCTACGAGCAGTACTTC
V gene: TRBV28; clone size: NA; D gene: NA; CDR3 length: 15; J gene: TRBJ2-7; CDR3 protein: CASSLPPRGLYEQYF; CDR3 DNA: TGTGCCAGCAGTTTACCCCCTAGAGGGTTGTACGAGCAGTACTTC
V gene: TRBV30; clone size: few; D gene: NA; CDR3 length: 13; J gene: TRBJ1-1; CDR3 protein: CAWSLTSFIGAFF; CDR3 DNA: TGTGCCTGGAGTCTAACCTCCTTCATCGGTGCTTTCTTT
V gene: TRBV30; clone size: NA; D gene: NA; CDR3 length: 15; J gene: TRBJ2-5; CDR3 protein: CAWSVGSWLQVAQYF; CDR3 DNA: TGTGCCTGGAGTGTAGGCAGCTGGCTCCAAGTGGCCCAGTACTTC
V gene: TRBV10-3; clone size: few; D gene: NA; CDR3 length: 13; J gene: TRBJ1-5; CDR3 protein: CAMAGGDNQPQHF; CDR3 DNA: TGTGCCATGGCCGGCGGGGACAATCAGCCCCAGCATTTT
V gene: TRBV18; clone size: few; D gene: TRBD1; CDR3 length: 15; J gene: TRBJ2-4; CDR3 protein: CASSPRDRGKNIQYF; CDR3 DNA: TGTGCCAGCTCACCACGGGACAGGGGCAAAAACATTCAGTACTTC
V gene: TRBV29-1; clone size: few; D gene: NA; CDR3 length: 13; J gene: TRBJ1-1; CDR3 protein: CSVEDPSGRGAFF; CDR3 DNA: TGCAGCGTTGAAGATCCCTCAGGGCGTGGAGCTTTCTTT
V gene: TRBV7-2; clone size: few; D gene: NA; CDR3 length: 15; J gene: TRBJ2-2; CDR3 protein: CASTQLRASAGELFF; CDR3 DNA: TGTGCCAGCACCCAGCTCCGAGCTTCCGCCGGGGAGCTGTTTTTT
V gene: TRBV24-1; clone size: few; D gene: TRBD1; CDR3 length: 15; J gene: TRBJ2-7; CDR3 protein: CATSDRTGSSYEQYF; CDR3 DNA: TGTGCCACCAGTGATCGGACAGGGAGTTCCTACGAGCAGTACTTC
V gene: TRBV28; clone size: few; D gene: TRBD1; CDR3 length: 18; J gene: TRBJ1-2; CDR3 protein: CASSLPPSRGRISYGYTF; CDR3 DNA: TGTGCCAGCAGTCTGCCCCCGAGCAGGGGGCGCATCAGCTATGGCTACACCTTC
V gene: TRBV5-1; clone size: few; D gene: NA; CDR3 length: 13; J gene: TRBJ1-1; CDR3 protein: CASSFGMNTEAFF; CDR3 DNA: TGCGCCAGCAGCTTCGGGATGAACACTGAAGCTTTCTTT
V gene: TRBV7-9; clone size: NA; D gene: TRBD1; CDR3 length: 17; J gene: TRBJ1-2; CDR3 protein: CASSELQGADINYGYTF; CDR3 DNA: TGTGCCAGCAGCGAATTACAGGGGGCGGATATCAACTATGGCTACACCTTC
V gene: TRBV10-3; clone size: many; D gene: TRBD2; CDR3 length: 13; J gene: TRBJ2-3; CDR3 protein: CAMRGASTDTQYF; CDR3 DNA: TGTGCCATGCGGGGGGCTAGCACAGATACGCAGTATTTT
V gene: TRBV2; clone size: NA; D gene: TRBD1; CDR3 length: 14; J gene: TRBJ1-4; CDR3 protein: CASNQDRGNEKLFF; CDR3 DNA: TGTGCCAGCAATCAAGACAGGGGTAATGAAAAACTGTTTTTT
V gene: TRBV12-3/TRBV12-4; clone size: many; D gene: TRBD2; CDR3 length: 18; J gene: TRBJ2-3; CDR3 protein: CASSPYGTSGASTDTQYF; CDR3 DNA: TGTGCCAGCAGCCCCTATGGGACTAGCGGAGCTAGCACAGATACGCAGTATTTT
V gene: TRBV11-1; clone size: NA; D gene: TRBD2; CDR3 length: 17; J gene: TRBJ2-5; CDR3 protein: CASSFTWREPGGETQYF; CDR3 DNA: TGTGCCAGCAGCTTTACATGGCGGGAGCCGGGCGGAGAGACCCAGTACTTC